This T cell receptor beta chain appears in the sequencing data of a study of cytomegalovirus exposure and HLA in healthy donors. It was with 60 Vbeta and 13 Jbeta primers that the PCR ran. Profiling relied on immunoSEQ multiplex PCR, and the TCRdb table lists in-frame clones only, not all of them. The profile shows 170,000 or so clones, about 78% of them singletons. Study-wide points: Generally TCR sequences proved uncommon, though certain public TCRs appeared in numerous donors.

A word on this clone: The antigen is unknown.

Germline assignment: CDR1 SGHDT and CDR2 YYEEEE. The CDR3 covers 14 residues. The V end was cut by 4 bases, the J end by 0 bases, with 10 bases between. The sample taken for sequencing was PBMCs. The receptor was derived from a man aged 55 to 69 in good health and CMV-seronegative. The chain couples TRBV5-6 to TRBJ1-1, with unresolved D. CDR3 loop: CASSPPRLNTEAFF. DNA for the CDR3: TGTGCCAGCAGCCCTCCGCGCCTGAACACTGAAGCTTTCTTT.